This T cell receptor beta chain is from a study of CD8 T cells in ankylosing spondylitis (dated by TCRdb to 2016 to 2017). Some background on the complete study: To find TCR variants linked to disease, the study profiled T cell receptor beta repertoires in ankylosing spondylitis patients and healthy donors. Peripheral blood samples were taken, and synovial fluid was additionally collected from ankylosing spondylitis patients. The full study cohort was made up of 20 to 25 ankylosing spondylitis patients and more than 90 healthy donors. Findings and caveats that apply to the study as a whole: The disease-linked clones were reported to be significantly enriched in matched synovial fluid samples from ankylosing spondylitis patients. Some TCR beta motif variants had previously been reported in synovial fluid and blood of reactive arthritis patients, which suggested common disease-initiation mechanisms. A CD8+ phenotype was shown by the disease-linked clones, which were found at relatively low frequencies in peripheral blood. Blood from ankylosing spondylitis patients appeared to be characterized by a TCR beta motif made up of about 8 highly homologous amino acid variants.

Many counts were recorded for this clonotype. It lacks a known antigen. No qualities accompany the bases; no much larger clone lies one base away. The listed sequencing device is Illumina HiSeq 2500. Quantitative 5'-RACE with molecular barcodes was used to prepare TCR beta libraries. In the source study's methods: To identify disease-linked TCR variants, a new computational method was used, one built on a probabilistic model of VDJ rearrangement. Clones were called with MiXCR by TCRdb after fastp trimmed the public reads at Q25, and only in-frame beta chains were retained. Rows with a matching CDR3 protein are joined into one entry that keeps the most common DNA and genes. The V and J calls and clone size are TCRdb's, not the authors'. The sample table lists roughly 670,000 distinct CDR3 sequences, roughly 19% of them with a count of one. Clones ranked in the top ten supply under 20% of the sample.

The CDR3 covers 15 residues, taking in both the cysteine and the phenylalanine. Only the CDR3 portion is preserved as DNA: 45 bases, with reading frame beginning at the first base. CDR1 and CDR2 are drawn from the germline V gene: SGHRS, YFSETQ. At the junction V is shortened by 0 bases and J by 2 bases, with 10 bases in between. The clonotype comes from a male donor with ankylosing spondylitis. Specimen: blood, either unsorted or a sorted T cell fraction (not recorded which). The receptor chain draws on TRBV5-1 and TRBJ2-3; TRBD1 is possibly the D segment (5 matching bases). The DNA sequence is TGCGCCAGCAGCTTGGCCGCAGGGATCACAGATACGCAGTATTTT. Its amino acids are CASSLAAGITDTQYF. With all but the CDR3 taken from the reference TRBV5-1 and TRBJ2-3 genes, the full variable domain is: KAGVTQTPRYLIKTRGQQVTLSCSPISGHRSVSWYQQTPGQGLQFLFEYFSETQRNKGNFPGRFSGRQFSNSRSEMNVSTLELGDSALYLCASSLAAGITDTQYFGPGTRLTVL.